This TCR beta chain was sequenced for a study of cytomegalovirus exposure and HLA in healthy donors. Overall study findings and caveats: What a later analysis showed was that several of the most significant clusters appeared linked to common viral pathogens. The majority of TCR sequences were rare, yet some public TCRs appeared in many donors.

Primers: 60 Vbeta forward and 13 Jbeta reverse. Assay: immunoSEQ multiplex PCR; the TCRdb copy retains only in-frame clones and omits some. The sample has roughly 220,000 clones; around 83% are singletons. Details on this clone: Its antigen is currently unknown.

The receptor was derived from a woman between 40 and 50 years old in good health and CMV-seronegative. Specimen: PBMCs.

The CDR3 is CAWTGPYNEQFF. CDR3 bases: TGTGCCTGGACTGGGCCATACAATGAGCAGTTCTTC. The J gene is TRBJ2-1, the V gene TRBV30; no definite D call. Germline V gene sequence: CDR1 GTSNPN, CDR2 SVGIG (reference sequence). V shed 4 bases and J shed 4 bases, with 8 bases lying between them. The CDR3 length is 12 residues.